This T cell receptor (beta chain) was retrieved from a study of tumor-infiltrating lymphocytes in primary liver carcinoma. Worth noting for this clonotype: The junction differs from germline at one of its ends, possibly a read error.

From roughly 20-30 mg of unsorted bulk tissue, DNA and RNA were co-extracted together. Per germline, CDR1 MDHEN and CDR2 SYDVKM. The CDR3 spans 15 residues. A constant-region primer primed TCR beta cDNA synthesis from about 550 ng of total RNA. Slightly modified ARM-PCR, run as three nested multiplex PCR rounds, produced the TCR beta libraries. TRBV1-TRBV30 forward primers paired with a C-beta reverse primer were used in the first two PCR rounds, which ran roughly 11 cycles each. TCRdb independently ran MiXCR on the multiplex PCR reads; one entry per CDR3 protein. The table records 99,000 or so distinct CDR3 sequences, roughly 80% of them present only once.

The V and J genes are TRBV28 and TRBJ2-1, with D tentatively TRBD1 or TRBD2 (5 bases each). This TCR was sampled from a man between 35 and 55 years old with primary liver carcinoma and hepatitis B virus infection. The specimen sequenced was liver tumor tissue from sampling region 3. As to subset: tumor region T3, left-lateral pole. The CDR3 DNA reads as TGTGCTAGCAACAGTTTATGGAATCGGGGCGATGAGCAGTTCTTC. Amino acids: CASNSLWNRGDEQFF.